This entry concerns a single T cell receptor (beta chain). The antigen is not known. Analysis merged second doses at about 4 or about 12 weeks. The entry originates in a study of T cell responses to AZD1222 COVID-19 vaccine. Study outcomes and limitations: Among those given AZD1222, only 6 or 7 were seropositive at baseline. With two AZD1222 doses given, Spike-specific TCR breadth and depth both rose. Donors were largely white British and mainly female; clonal diversity was possibly underestimated.

V was clipped by 6 bases and J by 8 bases; unmatched bases: 8. There are 15 residues in the CDR3. The V gene's germline CDR1 is MNHEY and CDR2 SVGAGI. Clones were read by immunoSEQ multiplex PCR, and TCRdb kept only the in-frame ones, dropping some. The repertoire has around 140,000 clones, 90% to 95% of them found once; the top ten carry 3% to 4%. The specimen comprised peripheral blood, sampled 28 days after the second AZD1222 dose. The V call is TRBV6-5, the J call TRBJ2-1; 12 nucleotides line up with TRBD2. This TCR was recovered from an adult who received the AZD1222 COVID-19 vaccine. The CDR3 DNA follows: TGTGCCAGCAGCCCAACTAGCGGGGGGTATCATGAGCAGTTCTTC. The encoded protein is CASSPTSGGYHEQFF.